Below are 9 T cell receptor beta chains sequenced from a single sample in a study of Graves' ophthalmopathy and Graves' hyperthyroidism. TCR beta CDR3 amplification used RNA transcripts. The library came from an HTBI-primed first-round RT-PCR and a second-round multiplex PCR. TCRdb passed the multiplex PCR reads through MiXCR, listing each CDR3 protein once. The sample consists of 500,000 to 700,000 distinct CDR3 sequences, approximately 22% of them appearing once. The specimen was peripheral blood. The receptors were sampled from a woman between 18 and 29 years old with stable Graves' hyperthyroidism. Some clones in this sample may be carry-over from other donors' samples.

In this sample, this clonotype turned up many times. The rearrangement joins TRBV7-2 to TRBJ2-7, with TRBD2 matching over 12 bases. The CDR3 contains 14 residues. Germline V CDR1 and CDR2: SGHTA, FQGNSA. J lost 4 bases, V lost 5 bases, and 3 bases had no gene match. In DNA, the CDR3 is TGTGCCAGCAGCATCGGACTAGCGGGGTACGAGCAGTACTTC. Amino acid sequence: CASSIGLAGYEQYF.

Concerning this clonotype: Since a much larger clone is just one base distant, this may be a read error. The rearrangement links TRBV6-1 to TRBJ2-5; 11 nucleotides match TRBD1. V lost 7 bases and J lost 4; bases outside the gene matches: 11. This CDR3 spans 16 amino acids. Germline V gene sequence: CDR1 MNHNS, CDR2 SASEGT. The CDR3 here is CASIPPGTGGRETQYF. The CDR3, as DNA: TGTGCCAGCATCCCTCCCGGGACAGGGGGACGAGAGACCCAGTACTTC.

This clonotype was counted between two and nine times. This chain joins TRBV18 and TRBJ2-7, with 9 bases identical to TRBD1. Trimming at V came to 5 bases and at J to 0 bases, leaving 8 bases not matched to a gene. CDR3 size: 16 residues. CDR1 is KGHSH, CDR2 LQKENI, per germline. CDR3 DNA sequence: TGTGCCAGCTCAAACCGGGACAGGGAAACCTCCTACGAGCAGTACTTC. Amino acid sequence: CASSNRDRETSYEQYF.

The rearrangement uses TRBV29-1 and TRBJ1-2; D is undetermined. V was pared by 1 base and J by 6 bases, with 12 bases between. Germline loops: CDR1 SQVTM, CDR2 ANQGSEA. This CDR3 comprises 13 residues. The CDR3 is CSVEAPGEDGYTF. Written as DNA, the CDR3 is TGCAGCGTTGAAGCACCCGGGGAAGATGGCTACACCTTC.

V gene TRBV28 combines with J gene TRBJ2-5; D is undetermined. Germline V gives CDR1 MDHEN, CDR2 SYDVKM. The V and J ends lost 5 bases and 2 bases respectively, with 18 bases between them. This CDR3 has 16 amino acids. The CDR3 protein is CASSPTAGPDQETQYF. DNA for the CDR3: TGTGCCAGCAGTCCCACCGCTGGCCCAGATCAAGAGACCCAGTACTTC.

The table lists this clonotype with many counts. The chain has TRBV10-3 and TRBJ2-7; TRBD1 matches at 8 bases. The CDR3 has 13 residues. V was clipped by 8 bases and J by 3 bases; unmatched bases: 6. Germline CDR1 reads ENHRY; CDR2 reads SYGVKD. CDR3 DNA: TGTGCCATCGGTCAGGGGGCTATCTACGAGCAGTACTTC. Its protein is CAIGQGAIYEQYF.

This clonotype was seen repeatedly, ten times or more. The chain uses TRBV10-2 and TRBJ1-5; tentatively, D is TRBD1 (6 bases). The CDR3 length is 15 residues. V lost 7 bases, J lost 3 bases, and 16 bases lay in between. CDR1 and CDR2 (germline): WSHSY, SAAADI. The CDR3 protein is CASTDIDRLNQPQHF. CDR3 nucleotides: TGCGCCAGCACAGATATAGACAGGCTCAATCAGCCCCAGCATTTT.

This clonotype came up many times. CDR3 sequence reads: CATSREPGGYTF. In DNA, the CDR3 is TGTGCCACCAGCAGAGAACCAGGGGGCTACACCTTC. This rearrangement joins TRBV15 to TRBJ1-2, with D possibly being TRBD1 (5 bases). The CDR3 covers 12 residues. Germline V gene lookup returns CDR1 LNHNV and CDR2 YYDKDF (reference sequence). V was shortened by 0 bases and J by 8 bases, with 7 bases between the two germline ends.

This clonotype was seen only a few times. The DNA of the CDR3 is TGTGCCAGCTCACCACGAGCCGATAACACTGAAGCTTTCTTT. Residues: CASSPRADNTEAFF. The chain employs TRBV18 and TRBJ1-1; D is ambiguous. CDR1 and CDR2 from the germline V gene are KGHSH and LQKENI. Trimming stripped 1 base from V and 2 bases from J, with 8 bases between. The length of the CDR3 is 14 residues.